This record covers a single T cell receptor beta chain. Other DNA sequences from this sample encode an identical CDR3 as well. This sample was included in a study of CD8+ T cells in alopecia areata. With 1 base removed from V and 5 bases from J, the gap between germline ends came to 5 bases. Germline CDR1 reads DFQATT; CDR2 reads SNEGSKA (reference sequence). This CDR3 region has 11 residues. Following extraction, RNA underwent reverse transcription to cDNA, which served as the sequencing template. Libraries were prepared by immunoSEQ multiplex PCR; TCRdb keeps only in-frame clonotypes and omits some of them. Of more than 200,000 clones listed, 67% are singletons.

The clonotype originates from a human donor with alopecia areata. The gene calls are TRBV20-1 and TRBJ2-5; D is undetermined. The material was CD4+ T cells sorted from blood, obtained at week 0. The CDR3 protein is CSARVGETQYF. The CDR3 region has the DNA TGCAGTGCTAGAGTGGGGGAGACCCAGTACTTC.